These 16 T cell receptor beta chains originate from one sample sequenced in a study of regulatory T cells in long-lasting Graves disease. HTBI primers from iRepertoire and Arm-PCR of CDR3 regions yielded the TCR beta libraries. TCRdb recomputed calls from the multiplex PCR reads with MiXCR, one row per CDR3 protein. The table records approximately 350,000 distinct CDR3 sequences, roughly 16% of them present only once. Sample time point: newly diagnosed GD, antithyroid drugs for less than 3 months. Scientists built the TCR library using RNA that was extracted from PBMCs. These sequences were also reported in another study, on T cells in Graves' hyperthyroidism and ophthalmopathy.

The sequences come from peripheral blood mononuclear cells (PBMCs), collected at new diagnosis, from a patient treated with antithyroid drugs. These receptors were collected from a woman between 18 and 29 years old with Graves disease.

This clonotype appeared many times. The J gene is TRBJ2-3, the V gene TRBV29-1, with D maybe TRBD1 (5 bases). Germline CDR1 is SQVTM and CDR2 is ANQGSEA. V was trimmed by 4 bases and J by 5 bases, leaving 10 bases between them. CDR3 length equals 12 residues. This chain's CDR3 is CSVGAGRDTQYF. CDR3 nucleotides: TGCAGCGTTGGGGCAGGGCGAGATACGCAGTATTTT.

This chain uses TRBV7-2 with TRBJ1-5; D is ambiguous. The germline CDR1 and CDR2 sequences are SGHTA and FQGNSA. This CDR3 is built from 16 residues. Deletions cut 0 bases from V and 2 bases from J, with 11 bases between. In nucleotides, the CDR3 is TGTGCCAGCAGCTTAGCGAGAGGGTACGGCAATCAGCCCCAGCATTTT. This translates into CASSLARGYGNQPQHF.

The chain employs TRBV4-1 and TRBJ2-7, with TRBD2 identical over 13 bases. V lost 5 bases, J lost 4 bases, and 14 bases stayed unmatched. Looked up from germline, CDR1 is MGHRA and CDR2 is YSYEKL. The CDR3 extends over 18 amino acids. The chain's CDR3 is CASSAPRRTSGRPYEQYF. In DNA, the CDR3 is TGCGCCAGCAGCGCCCCACGTCGGACTAGCGGGAGACCGTACGAGCAGTACTTC.

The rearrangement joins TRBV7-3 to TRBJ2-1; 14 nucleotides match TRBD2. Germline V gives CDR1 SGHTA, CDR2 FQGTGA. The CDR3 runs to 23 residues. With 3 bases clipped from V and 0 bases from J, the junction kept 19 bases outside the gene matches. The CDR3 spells CASSLSVRRPGLAGESSYNEQFF. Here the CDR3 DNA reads TGTGCCAGCAGCTTGAGTGTGCGACGGCCGGGACTAGCGGGGGAGAGCTCCTACAATGAGCAGTTCTTC.

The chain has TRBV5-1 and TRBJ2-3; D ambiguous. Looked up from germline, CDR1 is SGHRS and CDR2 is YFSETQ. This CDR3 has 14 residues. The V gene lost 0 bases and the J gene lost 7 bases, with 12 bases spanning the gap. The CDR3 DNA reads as TGCGCCAGCAGCTTGGATACCCATACTTATACGCAGTATTTT. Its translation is CASSLDTHTYTQYF.

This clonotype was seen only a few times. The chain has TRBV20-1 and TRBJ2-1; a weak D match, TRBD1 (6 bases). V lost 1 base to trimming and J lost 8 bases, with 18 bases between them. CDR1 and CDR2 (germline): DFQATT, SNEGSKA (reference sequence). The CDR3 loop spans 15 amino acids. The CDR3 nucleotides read TGCAGTGCTAGAGCTGGGGGCAGGGGTTGGGATGAGCAGTTCTTC. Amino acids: CSARAGGRGWDEQFF.

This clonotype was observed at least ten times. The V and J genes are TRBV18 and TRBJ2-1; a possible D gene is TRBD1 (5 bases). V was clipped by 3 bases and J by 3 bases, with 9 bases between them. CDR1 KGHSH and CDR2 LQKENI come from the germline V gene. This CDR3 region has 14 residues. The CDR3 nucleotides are TGTGCCAGCTCACCGCTACAGGTCTACAATGAGCAGTTCTTC. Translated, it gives CASSPLQVYNEQFF.

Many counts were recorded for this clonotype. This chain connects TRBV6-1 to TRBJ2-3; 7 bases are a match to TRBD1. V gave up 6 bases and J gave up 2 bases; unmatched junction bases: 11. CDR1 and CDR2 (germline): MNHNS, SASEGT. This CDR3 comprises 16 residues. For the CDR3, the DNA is TGTGCCAGCAGCCATAAAACAGGGGCTGCCACAGATACGCAGTATTTT. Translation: CASSHKTGAATDTQYF.

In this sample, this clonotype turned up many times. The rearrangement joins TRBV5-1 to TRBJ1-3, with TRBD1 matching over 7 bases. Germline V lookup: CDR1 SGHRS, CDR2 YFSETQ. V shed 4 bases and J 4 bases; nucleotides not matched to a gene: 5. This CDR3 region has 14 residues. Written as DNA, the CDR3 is TGCGCCAGCAGCACACAGGGGAACGGAAACACCATATATTTT. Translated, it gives CASSTQGNGNTIYF.

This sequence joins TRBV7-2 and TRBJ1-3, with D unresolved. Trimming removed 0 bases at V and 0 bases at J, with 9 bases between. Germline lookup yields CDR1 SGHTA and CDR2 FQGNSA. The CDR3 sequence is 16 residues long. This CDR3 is CASSLALPHSGNTIYF. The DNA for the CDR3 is TGTGCCAGCAGCTTAGCGCTTCCCCACTCTGGAAACACCATATATTTT.

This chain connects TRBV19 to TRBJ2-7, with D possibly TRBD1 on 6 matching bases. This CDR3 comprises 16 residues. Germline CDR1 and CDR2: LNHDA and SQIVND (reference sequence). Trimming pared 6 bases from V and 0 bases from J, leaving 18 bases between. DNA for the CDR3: TGTGCCAGTAGCCGCCCGCGGCTAGGGGGCTCCTACGAGCAGTACTTC. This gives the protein CASSRPRLGGSYEQYF.

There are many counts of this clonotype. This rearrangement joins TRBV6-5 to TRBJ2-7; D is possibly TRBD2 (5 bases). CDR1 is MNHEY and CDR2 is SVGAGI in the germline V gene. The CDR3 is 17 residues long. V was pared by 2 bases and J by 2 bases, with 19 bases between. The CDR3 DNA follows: TGTGCCAGCAGTTACAACCCCAGGACCCGAGGGACCTACGAGCAGTACTTC. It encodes CASSYNPRTRGTYEQYF.

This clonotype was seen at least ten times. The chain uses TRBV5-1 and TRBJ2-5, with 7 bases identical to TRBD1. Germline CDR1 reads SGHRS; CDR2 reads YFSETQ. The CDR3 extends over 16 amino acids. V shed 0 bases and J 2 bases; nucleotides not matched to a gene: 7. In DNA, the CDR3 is TGCGCCAGCAGCTTGGAAGGGGGCCTTGGACAAGAGACCCAGTACTTC. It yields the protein CASSLEGGLGQETQYF.

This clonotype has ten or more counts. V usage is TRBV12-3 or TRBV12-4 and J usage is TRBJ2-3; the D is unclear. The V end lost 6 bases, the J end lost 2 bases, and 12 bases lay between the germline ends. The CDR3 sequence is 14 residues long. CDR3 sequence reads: CASRPGDFTDTQYF. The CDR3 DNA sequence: TGTGCCAGCAGACCTGGGGATTTCACAGATACGCAGTATTTT.

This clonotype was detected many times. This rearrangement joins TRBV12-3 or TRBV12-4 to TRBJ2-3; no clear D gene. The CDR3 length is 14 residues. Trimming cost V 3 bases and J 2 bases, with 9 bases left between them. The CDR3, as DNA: TGTGCCAGCAGTTTGATGGGGAACACAGATACGCAGTATTTT. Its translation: CASSLMGNTDTQYF.

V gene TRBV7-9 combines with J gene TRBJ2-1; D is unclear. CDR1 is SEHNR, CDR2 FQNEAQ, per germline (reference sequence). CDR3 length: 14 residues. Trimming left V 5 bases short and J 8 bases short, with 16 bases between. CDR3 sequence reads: CASSPRPARDEQFF. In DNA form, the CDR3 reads TGTGCCAGCAGCCCTAGGCCGGCAAGGGATGAGCAGTTCTTC.